One and the same sample provided the 24 T cell receptor beta chains below, sequenced in a study of monozygotic twins with cystic fibrosis. Sequencing used immunoSEQ multiplex PCR; TCRdb keeps in-frame clones, though not all of them. The sample consists of roughly 35,000 clones, around 82% of them appearing once. Sequences were obtained from blood. The source of these receptors is a girl aged 2-10 years with cystic fibrosis.

V usage is TRBV4-1 and J usage is TRBJ2-1; 10 nucleotides line up with TRBD2. Germline-derived CDR1 and CDR2 are MGHRA and YSYEKL. There are 14 residues in the CDR3. The J segment lost 6 bases and the V segment lost 7 bases, leaving 6 bases of the junction unmatched. The CDR3 spells CASNHIAGGNEQFF. The CDR3, as DNA: TGCGCCAGCAACCATATAGCGGGGGGCAATGAGCAGTTCTTC.

The chain recombines TRBV5-1 with TRBJ1-6; possible D gene TRBD1, 5 bases. V lost 2 bases and J 12 bases, leaving 12 bases between the germline ends. Germline V CDR1 and CDR2: SGHRS, YFSETQ. The CDR3 has 13 amino acids. CDR3: CASSFLGEGPLHF. CDR3 DNA: TGCGCCAGCAGCTTTTTGGGGGAAGGACCCCTCCACTTT.

V gene TRBV29-1 combines with J gene TRBJ2-1; TRBD2 might be the D (6 bases). V dropped 3 bases and J dropped 0 bases, with 18 bases sitting between them. This CDR3 is 17 amino acids long. Germline V gene sequence: CDR1 SQVTM, CDR2 ANQGSEA. Here the CDR3 reads CSVDGGDLARSYNEQFF. The CDR3 DNA reads TGCAGCGTTGACGGCGGGGACCTAGCACGCTCCTACAATGAGCAGTTCTTC.

The chain carries TRBV2 and TRBJ2-5; 8 positions match TRBD2. The CDR3 spans 13 residues. J was trimmed by 6 bases and V by 6 bases; bases with no gene match: 6. Germline-derived CDR1 and CDR2 are SNHLY and FYNNEI. The DNA of the CDR3 is TGTGCCAGCAGCAGGACTAGCTTCCAGACCCAGTACTTC. This sequence encodes CASSRTSFQTQYF.

J is TRBJ2-1 and V is TRBV27, with D perhaps TRBD1 (6 bases). The V and J ends lost 0 bases and 15 bases respectively, with 27 bases between them. The CDR3 has 17 amino acids. Germline V gene lookup returns CDR1 MNHEY and CDR2 SMNVEV (reference sequence). The CDR3 is CASSLSIAGNRAQNRFF. The CDR3 nucleotides are TGTGCCAGCAGTTTATCTATCGCAGGAAACAGGGCCCAAAACCGGTTCTTC.

This clone was found once. DNA of the CDR3: TGTGCCAGCAGCGTCCCGACTAGCGGGGGAACAGATACGCAGTATTTT. The encoded protein is CASSVPTSGGTDTQYF. The chain couples TRBV9 to TRBJ2-3; 12 nucleotides align to TRBD2. This CDR3 spans 16 amino acids. Unmatched junction bases numbered 4, after V lost 2 bases and J lost 3 bases. CDR1 and CDR2 (germline): SGDLS, YYNGEE.

The J gene is TRBJ1-2, the V gene TRBV2, with 8 bases aligning to TRBD1. Germline assignment: CDR1 SNHLY and CDR2 FYNNEI. CDR3 length: 13 amino acids. The V segment lost 8 bases and the J segment 0 bases; nucleotides outside the gene matches: 2. For the CDR3, the DNA is TGTGCCAGCGAACAGGGGGCTAACTATGGCTACACCTTC. This translates into CASEQGANYGYTF.

The rearrangement uses TRBV11-2 and TRBJ1-2, with D possibly being TRBD1 (6 bases). This CDR3 region has 13 residues. Germline lookup yields CDR1 SGHAT and CDR2 FQNNGV. The germline V and J ends were trimmed by 2 bases and 3 bases, with 7 bases remaining between them. DNA of the CDR3: TGTGCCAGCAGCTTAAGGGGGTACTATGGCTACACCTTC. Residues: CASSLRGYYGYTF.

This chain uses TRBV6-5 with TRBJ2-7, with TRBD1 identical over 8 bases. Trimming removed 5 bases from V and 4 bases from J; junction bases left unmatched: 10. This CDR3 comprises 15 residues. CDR1 and CDR2 (germline): MNHEY, SVGAGI. The CDR3 region has the DNA TGTGCCAGCAGTCTTCCCGGGACAGGAGTTTACGAGCAGTACTTC. This codes for CASSLPGTGVYEQYF.

Only one count was recorded for this clone. The chain joins TRBV20-1 to TRBJ2-7, with D perhaps matching TRBD1 (6 bases). CDR3 length equals 10 residues. Germline V lookup: CDR1 DFQATT, CDR2 SNEGSKA (reference sequence). Between the trimmed V and J ends, which lost 6 bases and 4 bases, there was a span of 7 bases. The CDR3 DNA follows: TGCAGTGCCAGGGGATACGAGCAGTACTTC. Encoded protein: CSARGYEQYF.

This chain connects TRBV9 to TRBJ2-1, with 9 positions matching TRBD2. Germline V gene lookup returns CDR1 SGDLS and CDR2 YYNGEE. The CDR3 runs 16 residues. J lost 2 bases, V lost 1 base, and 4 bases had no gene match. The CDR3 reads CASSVSRGGAYNEQFF. The CDR3 nucleotides read TGTGCCAGCAGCGTAAGCCGCGGGGGGGCCTACAATGAGCAGTTCTTC.

The gene calls are TRBV29-1 and TRBJ1-2, with unresolved D. V was shortened by 3 bases and J by 11 bases, with 13 bases between the two germline ends. This CDR3 has 11 residues. Germline V CDR1 and CDR2: SQVTM, ANQGSEA. The DNA of the CDR3 is TGCAGCGTTGAGGGGTTTGGCGTTTACACCTTC. This translates into CSVEGFGVYTF.

This chain links TRBV5-4 with TRBJ2-1; TRBD2 agrees at 9 bases. The CDR3 is made up of 15 amino acids. V shed 5 bases and J 7 bases; nucleotides not matched to a gene: 10. Germline lookup yields CDR1 SGHNT and CDR2 YYREEE (reference sequence). The CDR3: CASRYGGGATNEQFF. CDR3 DNA sequence: TGTGCCAGCAGATACGGCGGGGGGGCCACAAATGAGCAGTTCTTC.

The CDR3 loop is CASSLVPGAEAFF. The CDR3, as DNA: TGTGCCAGCAGCTTAGTTCCCGGGGCTGAAGCTTTCTTT. This chain uses TRBV7-9 with TRBJ1-1, with unresolved D. V was shortened by 1 base and J by 6 bases, with 9 bases between the two germline ends. The CDR3 spans 13 residues. Germline CDR1 and CDR2: SEHNR and FQNEAQ (reference sequence).

The CDR3 loop reads CAWTPGRTYEQYF. CDR3 nucleotide sequence: TGTGCCTGGACCCCGGGGCGGACCTACGAGCAGTACTTC. V usage is TRBV30 and J usage is TRBJ2-7, with D tentatively TRBD1 or TRBD2 (5 bases each). Germline V CDR1 and CDR2: GTSNPN, SVGIG (reference sequence). V was shortened by 4 bases and J by 2 bases, with 12 bases between the two germline ends. The CDR3 spans 13 residues.

The rearrangement uses TRBV23-1 and TRBJ1-5; TRBD1 aligns across 7 bases. TRBV23-1 belongs to the ORF category, with a function that is uncertain. The CDR3 has 15 residues. V lost 0 bases, J lost 1 base, and 0 bases stayed unmatched. The CDR3 DNA sequence: TGCGCCAGCAGTCAATCAGGGGGCAGCAATCAGCCCCAGCATTTT. It translates to CASSQSGGSNQPQHF.

This clone was counted only a few times. V usage is TRBV2 and J usage is TRBJ1-2; D unresolved. Trimming took off 4 bases at V and 5 bases at J, with 11 bases between the two ends. The CDR3 is 13 amino acids. The germline V gene has CDR1 SNHLY and CDR2 FYNNEI. CDR3 sequence (DNA): TGTGCCAGCAGTGGAGAGGGCTGGTATGGCTACACCTTC. Amino acids: CASSGEGWYGYTF. Combining the CDR3 with reference TRBV2 and TRBJ1-2 gives the whole variable domain EPEVTQTPSHQVTQMGQEVILRCVPISNHLYFYWYRQILGQKVEFLVSFYNNEISEKSEIFDDQFSVERPDGSNFTLKIRSTKLEDSAMYFCASSGEGWYGYTFGSGTRLTVV.

The rearrangement uses TRBV2 and TRBJ2-7; D tentatively fits TRBD1 or TRBD2 (5 bases each). Germline loops: CDR1 SNHLY, CDR2 FYNNEI. V lost 8 bases and J lost 0, with 17 bases in between. This CDR3 has 15 residues. This CDR3 reads CASLGPGPISYEQYF. The CDR3, as DNA: TGTGCCAGCTTGGGACCGGGACCGATCTCCTACGAGCAGTACTTC.

This chain uses TRBV10-3 with TRBJ1-6; D may be TRBD1 (6 bases). The CDR3 spans 14 residues. CDR1 and CDR2 from the germline V gene are ENHRY and SYGVKD. Trimming took 2 bases from V and 5 from J, leaving 7 bases between them. The chain's CDR3 is CAISEQGNNSPLHF. The CDR3 nucleotides are TGTGCCATCAGTGAGCAGGGGAATAATTCACCCCTCCACTTT.

This chain uses TRBV18 with TRBJ1-2, with unresolved D. V was cut by 0 bases and J by 4 bases, with 9 bases left in between. Germline V lookup: CDR1 KGHSH, CDR2 LQKENI. CDR3 length: 14 amino acids. The CDR3 here is CASSPPLEFYGYTF. In DNA form, the CDR3 reads TGTGCCAGCTCACCACCCCTAGAGTTCTATGGCTACACCTTC.

The CDR3 coding sequence is TGCGCCAGCGGTAATTCGGCCGGGGAGCTGTTTTTT. It specifies CASGNSAGELFF. This chain joins TRBV4-3 and TRBJ2-2; D is unclear. The V end was cut by 8 bases, the J end by 6 bases, with 10 bases between. The CDR3 runs 12 residues. Germline CDR1 and CDR2: LGHNA and YSLEER.

The chain joins TRBV6-5 to TRBJ2-5; 12 positions agree with TRBD1. The germline CDR1 and CDR2 sequences are MNHEY and SVGAGI. Losses at the gene ends were 5 bases for V and 5 bases for J; bases not matched to a gene: 3. The CDR3 loop spans 14 amino acids. The CDR3 sequence is CASSRDRGLETQYF. The CDR3 nucleotides are TGTGCCAGCAGTCGGGACAGGGGGCTGGAGACCCAGTACTTC.

This chain joins TRBV4-2 and TRBJ1-6; D is possibly TRBD1 (5 bases). Per the germline V gene, CDR1 is LGHNA and CDR2 is YNFKEQ. Trimming removed 4 bases from V and 8 bases from J, with 24 bases in between. The CDR3 contains 18 residues. Written as DNA, the CDR3 is TGTGCCAGCAGCCCCACCTCCGGGGGTGAAGTCTCCCATTCACCCCTCCACTTT. Translated, it gives CASSPTSGGEVSHSPLHF.

The chain is built from TRBV9 and TRBJ2-5; 10 bases match TRBD2. Trimming cost V 1 base and J 4 bases; bases outside gene matches: 4. The CDR3 runs 15 residues. Germline V lookup: CDR1 SGDLS, CDR2 YYNGEE. The CDR3 protein is CASSVRWTSGETQYF. The DNA for the CDR3 is TGTGCCAGCAGCGTACGGTGGACTAGCGGAGAGACCCAGTACTTC.